The source of this T cell receptor (beta chain) is a study of regulatory T cells in long-lasting Graves disease. Overall study findings and caveats: Persistent patients shared some 2,500 public clonotypes among themselves. Newly diagnosed patients shared fewer, at around 970.

CDR3-region Arm-PCR and iRepertoire HTBI primers produced the TCR beta libraries. TCRdb re-derived calls from the multiplex PCR reads in MiXCR, one entry per CDR3 protein. The data show some 440,000 distinct CDR3 sequences, about 20% seen once. CDR3 length: 14 amino acids. Deletions cut 8 bases from V and 0 bases from J, with 13 bases between. Per germline, CDR1 SNHLY and CDR2 FYNNEI. Described time point: persistent/refractory GD, antithyroid drugs over 5 years with positive TRAb. Following extraction of RNA from PBMCs, that RNA was used to make the TCR library. This clonotype came up many times. The antigen remains unidentified.

Specimen: peripheral blood mononuclear cells (PBMCs), collected when the disease was refractory, from a patient treated with antithyroid drugs. The J gene is TRBJ1-1, the V gene TRBV2; possibly TRBD1 for D (6 bases). This receptor was taken from a female donor with Graves disease. The CDR3 sequence: CASQGHAMNTEAFF. CDR3 nucleotide sequence: TGTGCCAGCCAGGGACATGCGATGAACACTGAAGCTTTCTTT.